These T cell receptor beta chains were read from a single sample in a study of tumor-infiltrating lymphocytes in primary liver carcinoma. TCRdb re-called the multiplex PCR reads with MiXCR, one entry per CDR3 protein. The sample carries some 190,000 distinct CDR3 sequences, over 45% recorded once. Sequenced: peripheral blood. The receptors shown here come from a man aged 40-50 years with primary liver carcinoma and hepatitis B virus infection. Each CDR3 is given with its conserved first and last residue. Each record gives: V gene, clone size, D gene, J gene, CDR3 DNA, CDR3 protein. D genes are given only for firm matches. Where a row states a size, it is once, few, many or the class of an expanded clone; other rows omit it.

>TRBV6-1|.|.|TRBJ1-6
TGTGCCAGCAGTGAAGCTTATAATTCACCCCTCCACTTT
CASSEAYNSPLHF
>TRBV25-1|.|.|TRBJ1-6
TGTGCCAGCAGTGAACAGCCGAATTCACCCCTCCACTTT
CASSEQPNSPLHF
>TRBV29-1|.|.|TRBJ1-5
TGCAGCGCGAGAGGGGCCGGCGATCAGCCCCAGCATTTT
CSARGAGDQPQHF
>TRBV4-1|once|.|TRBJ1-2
TGCGCCAGCAGCCAAGATGGTTTTAACTATGGCTACACCTTC
CASSQDGFNYGYTF
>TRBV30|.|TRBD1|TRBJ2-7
TGTGCCTGGAGTTCAGGAGCCCGGGACAGGGGGTTCCACGAGCAGTACTTC
CAWSSGARDRGFHEQYF
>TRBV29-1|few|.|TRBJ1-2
TGCAGTTCGGTCGGGGGCGACTATGGCTACACCTTC
CSSVGGDYGYTF
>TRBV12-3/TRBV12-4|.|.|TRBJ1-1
TGTGCCAGCAGCATAGGTCCCCCCCACACTGAAGCTTTCTTT
CASSIGPPHTEAFF
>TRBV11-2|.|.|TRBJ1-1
TGTGCAAACAGCCATGAGGAGGGTGAAGCTTTCTTT
CANSHEEGEAFF
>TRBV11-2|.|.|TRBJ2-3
TGTGCCAGAAGCCAATTGGGGGGGCGTGATACGCAGTATTTT
CARSQLGGRDTQYF
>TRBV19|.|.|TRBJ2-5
TGTGCCAGTAGTAACCCAGGAGAGAAGTCCCAAGAGACCCAGTACTTC
CASSNPGEKSQETQYF
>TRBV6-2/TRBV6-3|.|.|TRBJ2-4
TGTGCCAGCAGGGTAGAACGTCCGGGGGTCGAAAACACTCAGTACTTC
CASRVERPGVENTQYF
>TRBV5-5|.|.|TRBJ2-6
TGTGCCAGCAGCTTGGGGCAGGCGCTCTCTGGGGCCAACGTCCCGACTTTC
CASSLGQALSGANVPTF
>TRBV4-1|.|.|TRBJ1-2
TGCGCCAGCAGCCAAGGGCCTTTCAGGGACTATGGCTACACCTTC
CASSQGPFRDYGYTF
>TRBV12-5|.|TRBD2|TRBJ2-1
TGTGCTAGTGGCCCAAGCCCTAGCGGATACAATGAGCAGTTCTTC
CASGPSPSGYNEQFF
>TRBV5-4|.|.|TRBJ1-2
TGTGCCAGCAGCTTGGGGAAAGGAAGCTATGGCTACACCTTC
CASSLGKGSYGYTF
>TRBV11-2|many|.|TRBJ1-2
TGTGCCAGCAGCTTGGCGTATGGCTACACCTTC
CASSLAYGYTF
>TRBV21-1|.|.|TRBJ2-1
TGTGCCAGCAGCAAACGGGGGACAGGGGGAAATGAGCAGTTCTTC
CASSKRGTGGNEQFF
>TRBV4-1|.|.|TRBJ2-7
TGCGCCAGCAGCCAAGAAGACGGCCTGGAGGGCGAGCAGTACTTC
CASSQEDGLEGEQYF
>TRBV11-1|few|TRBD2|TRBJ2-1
TGTGCCAGTAGCTTAGGACTCGGACTAGCGGGAACCTCCTACAATGAGCAGTTCTTC
CASSLGLGLAGTSYNEQFF